The 21 T cell receptor beta chains presented below share a single source sample, sequenced in a study of shared clonotypes between healthy human individuals. CD45RO-negative CD8 cells positively selected for CCR7 made up the naive population, which excluded terminally differentiated effector memory CD45RA+ cells. TCRdb keeps only in-frame clones here, not all; method: immunoSEQ multiplex PCR. The sample consists of about 2 million clones, about 95% of them appearing once. The sample consisted of naive CD8+ T cells sorted from blood. The receptors were gathered from a man between 18 and 29 years old in good health.

V is TRBV5-6 and J is TRBJ2-1; the D gene is possibly TRBD1 (6 bases). Trimming shortened V by 0 bases and J by 6 bases, and 16 bases separated the two germline ends. The CDR3 covers 16 residues. Germline-derived CDR1 and CDR2 are SGHDT and YYEEEE. The CDR3 reads CASSLGATGFGNEQFF. The DNA for the CDR3 is TGTGCCAGCAGCTTGGGAGCAACAGGGTTCGGCAATGAGCAGTTCTTC.

V usage is TRBV6-5 and J usage is TRBJ1-6; weak D call: TRBD1 (6 bases). V lost 6 bases, J lost 10 bases, and 16 bases lay in between. Germline-derived CDR1 and CDR2 are MNHEY and SVGAGI. This CDR3 is 14 amino acids long. The CDR3: CASRISGEGSPLHF. The CDR3 bases are TGTGCCAGCAGAATTTCAGGGGAGGGGTCACCCCTCCACTTT.

This clone has a single count. Other DNA sequences in this specimen translate into the identical CDR3. CDR3 residues: CASSVGGQGNTIYF. The CDR3 nucleotides read TGTGCCAGCAGCGTAGGTGGACAAGGAAACACCATATATTTT. The J gene is TRBJ1-3, the V gene TRBV9, with D possibly TRBD1 on 5 matching bases. Germline assignment: CDR1 SGDLS and CDR2 YYNGEE. Trimming shortened V by 0 bases and J by 4 bases, and 8 bases separated the two germline ends. This CDR3 region has 14 residues. Variable domain in full (rest from reference TRBV9 and TRBJ1-3): DSGVTQTPKHLITATGQRVTLRCSPRSGDLSVYWYQQSLDQGLQFLIQYYNGEERAKGNILERFSAQQFPDLHSELNLSSLELGDSALYFCASSVGGQGNTIYFGEGSWLTVV.

The chain has TRBV7-9 and TRBJ2-1; no clear D. The CDR3 loop spans 17 amino acids. Germline CDR1 and CDR2: SEHNR and FQNEAQ (reference sequence). V was clipped by 5 bases and J by 7 bases, with 24 bases between them. The CDR3 nucleotides read TGTGCCAGCAGCCACCCCTCAGCCGGATCCGCCGCAAATGAGCAGTTCTTC. Amino acids: CASSHPSAGSAANEQFF.

The CDR3 region is CASSETGAAYEQYF. CDR3 DNA: TGTGCCAGCAGCGAGACAGGGGCCGCCTACGAGCAGTACTTC. V usage is TRBV27 and J usage is TRBJ2-7; 8 bases map to TRBD1. V lost 6 bases and J lost 2; bases outside the gene matches: 6. This CDR3 region has 14 residues. The germline V gene has CDR1 MNHEY and CDR2 SMNVEV (reference sequence).

The rearrangement links TRBV18 to TRBJ2-7; the D gene could be TRBD1 or TRBD2 (5 bases each). CDR1 and CDR2 (germline): KGHSH, LQKENI. With 3 bases removed from V and 4 bases from J, the gap between germline ends came to 22 bases. CDR3 length equals 17 residues. Here the CDR3 DNA reads TGTGCCAGCTCACCCCGGGGACCCAAACTTGAGGGGTACGAGCAGTACTTC. Its translation: CASSPRGPKLEGYEQYF.

The V and J genes are TRBV11-2 and TRBJ2-1; the match to TRBD1 covers 9 bases. With V trimmed by 5 bases and J by 7 bases, 6 bases remained unmatched. CDR3 length equals 14 residues. CDR1 SGHAT and CDR2 FQNNGV come from the germline V gene. The CDR3 is CASSPGTGRNEQFF. The DNA for the CDR3 is TGTGCCAGCAGCCCCGGGACAGGGAGGAATGAGCAGTTCTTC.

This chain links TRBV6-5 with TRBJ1-1; 7 bases are shared with TRBD1. Per germline, CDR1 MNHEY and CDR2 SVGAGI. The CDR3 is 12 residues long. The V segment lost 6 bases and the J segment 11 bases; nucleotides outside the gene matches: 9. For the CDR3, the DNA is TGTGCCAGCAGCTCCCAACAGGGGAGGGCTTTCTTT. As protein: CASSSQQGRAFF.

The rearrangement links TRBV7-9 to TRBJ2-5; the D is unclear. Trimming stripped 5 bases from V and 0 bases from J, with 13 bases between. The V gene's germline CDR1 is SEHNR and CDR2 FQNEAQ (reference sequence). The CDR3 covers 15 residues. The CDR3 DNA reads TGTGCCAGCAGCCTCAAAGAAGGACACCAAGAGACCCAGTACTTC. This gives the protein CASSLKEGHQETQYF.

The chain joins TRBV28 to TRBJ2-1; D unclear. The CDR3 spans 16 residues. Trimming pared 1 base from V and 0 bases from J, leaving 10 bases between. In germline, CDR1 is MDHEN, CDR2 SYDVKM. As DNA, the CDR3 is TGTGCCAGCAGTTTATACGGCAGGAGCTCCTACAATGAGCAGTTCTTC. The encoded protein is CASSLYGRSSYNEQFF. The full variable domain, with the rest looked up from reference TRBV28 and TRBJ2-1, is DVKVTQSSRYLVKRTGEKVFLECVQDMDHENMFWYRQDPGLGLRLIYFSYDVKMKEKGDIPEGYSVSREKKERFSLILESASTNQTSMYLCASSLYGRSSYNEQFFGPGTRLTVL.

The chain uses TRBV14 and TRBJ2-7, with D uncertain. Trimming pared 1 base from V and 3 bases from J, leaving 7 bases between. The CDR3 extends over 13 amino acids. Germline values: CDR1 SGHDN, CDR2 FVKESK. CDR3 protein: CASSQGGIYEQYF. The CDR3 coding sequence is TGTGCCAGCAGCCAAGGGGGTATCTACGAGCAGTACTTC.

The rearrangement uses TRBV11-2 and TRBJ2-7; D remains unclear. Germline CDR1 and CDR2: SGHAT and FQNNGV. V shed 4 bases and J shed 3 bases, with 7 bases lying between them. This CDR3 contains 12 residues. CDR3 nucleotides: TGTGCCAGCAGCTCCCTATACTACGAGCAGTACTTC. The encoded protein is CASSSLYYEQYF.

The chain couples TRBV5-3 to TRBJ2-7, with D perhaps TRBD2 (6 bases). TRBV5-3 is marked as an open reading frame, function uncertain. CDR3 length equals 17 residues. Trimming removed 3 bases from V and 6 bases from J, with 25 bases in between. The CDR3 loop is CARSSPGLDTPVREQYF. In nucleotides, the CDR3 is TGTGCCAGAAGCTCCCCGGGACTCGACACCCCGGTGCGCGAGCAGTACTTC.

This sequence joins TRBV9 and TRBJ2-3; 15 bases map to TRBD2. In germline, CDR1 is SGDLS, CDR2 YYNGEE. The CDR3 sequence is 17 residues long. The V segment lost 3 bases and the J segment 0 bases; nucleotides outside the gene matches: 2. CDR3 in amino acids: CASSAGTSGGSTDTQYF. DNA for the CDR3: TGTGCCAGCAGCGCGGGGACTAGCGGGGGGAGCACAGATACGCAGTATTTT. The full variable domain, with the rest looked up from reference TRBV9 and TRBJ2-3, is DSGVTQTPKHLITATGQRVTLRCSPRSGDLSVYWYQQSLDQGLQFLIQYYNGEERAKGNILERFSAQQFPDLHSELNLSSLELGDSALYFCASSAGTSGGSTDTQYFGPGTRLTVL.

The rearrangement uses TRBV7-2 and TRBJ1-1; D not resolved. CDR1 and CDR2 (germline): SGHTA, FQGNSA. Trimming removed 7 bases from V and 2 bases from J, with 5 bases in between. The CDR3 extends over 11 amino acids. The CDR3 DNA reads TGTGCCAGCACGAGTAACACTGAAGCTTTCTTT. This translates into CASTSNTEAFF.

The V call is TRBV2, the J call TRBJ1-1, with D tentatively TRBD1 (5 bases). There are 17 residues in the CDR3. Between the trimmed V and J ends, which lost 3 bases and 0 bases, there was a span of 17 bases. Germline values: CDR1 SNHLY, CDR2 FYNNEI. CDR3 in DNA: TGTGCCAGCAGTGAGACAGCATATACCTTTGTGAACACTGAAGCTTTCTTT. It codes for CASSETAYTFVNTEAFF. Variable domain in full (rest from reference TRBV2 and TRBJ1-1): EPEVTQTPSHQVTQMGQEVILRCVPISNHLYFYWYRQILGQKVEFLVSFYNNEISEKSEIFDDQFSVERPDGSNFTLKIRSTKLEDSAMYFCASSETAYTFVNTEAFFGQGTRLTVV.

V usage is TRBV18 and J usage is TRBJ2-3; 13 nucleotides agree with TRBD2. Germline V CDR1 and CDR2: KGHSH, LQKENI. This CDR3 is built from 17 residues. The junction had 5 bases not matched to a gene; V was cut back by 3 bases and J by 2 bases. In DNA, the CDR3 is TGTGCCAGCTCACCGGGACTAGCGGGACCGAACACAGATACGCAGTATTTT. Translated, it gives CASSPGLAGPNTDTQYF.

The V gene is TRBV13, the J gene TRBJ2-1; tentative D call: TRBD2 (6 bases). The germline V gene has CDR1 PRHDT and CDR2 FYEKMQ (reference sequence). Trimming shortened V by 4 bases and J by 3 bases, and 16 bases separated the two germline ends. This CDR3 contains 16 residues. CDR3 in DNA: TGTGCCAGCAGCTCGGGGGAAATAGCGGTCTACAATGAGCAGTTCTTC. It is translated as CASSSGEIAVYNEQFF.

The genes are TRBV7-9 and TRBJ2-1; no definite D call. The CDR3 runs 12 residues. The germline CDR1 and CDR2 sequences are SEHNR and FQNEAQ (reference sequence). Trimming left V 8 bases short and J 8 bases short, with 13 bases between. The CDR3 DNA reads as TGTGCCAGCGGGATAGTCTTCGATGAGCAGTTCTTC. Amino acid sequence: CASGIVFDEQFF.

The chain is built from TRBV5-4 and TRBJ1-1, with D possibly TRBD1 on 5 matching bases. Germline values: CDR1 SGHNT, CDR2 YYREEE (reference sequence). Trimming pared 5 bases from V and 3 bases from J, leaving 20 bases between. This CDR3 contains 16 residues. In nucleotides, the CDR3 is TGTGCCAGCAGGGAGGGGCCCGGGGTGGTGGACACTGAAGCTTTCTTT. This codes for CASREGPGVVDTEAFF.

About this clone: Distinct nucleotide sequences in the sample also encode this CDR3. The V and J genes are TRBV19 and TRBJ1-1; a possible D gene is TRBD1 (5 bases). CDR1 and CDR2 (germline): LNHDA, SQIVND (reference sequence). V was trimmed by 5 bases and J by 8 bases, leaving 12 bases between them. The CDR3 contains 12 residues. CDR3 in amino acids: CASSPGPTEAFF. CDR3 in DNA: TGTGCCAGTAGTCCGGGACCGACGGAAGCTTTCTTT. The whole variable domain, remainder taken from reference TRBV19 and TRBJ1-1, is DGGITQSPKYLFRKEGQNVTLSCEQNLNHDAMYWYRQDPGQGLRLIYYSQIVNDFQKGDIAEGYSVSREKKESFPLTVTSAQKNPTAFYLCASSPGPTEAFFGQGTRLTVV.